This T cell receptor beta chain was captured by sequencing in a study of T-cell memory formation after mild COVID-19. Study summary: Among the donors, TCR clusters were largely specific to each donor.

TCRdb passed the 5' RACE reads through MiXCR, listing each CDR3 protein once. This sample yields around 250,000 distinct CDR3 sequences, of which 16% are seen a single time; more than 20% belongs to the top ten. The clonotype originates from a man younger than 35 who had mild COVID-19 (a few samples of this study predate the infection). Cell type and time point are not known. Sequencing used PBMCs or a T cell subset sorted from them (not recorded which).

The CDR3 protein is CAISESNGPASTDTQYF. For the CDR3, the DNA is TGTGCCATCAGTGAGTCGAACGGGCCGGCTAGCACAGATACGCAGTATTTT. The chain is built from TRBV10-3 and TRBJ2-3; D call uncertain. The CDR3 runs 17 residues. The germline V gene encodes CDR1 ENHRY and CDR2 SYGVKD. V lost 0 bases and J lost 0, with 13 bases in between.